These T cell receptor beta chains were read from a single sample in a study of cytomegalovirus exposure and HLA in healthy donors. Repertoires were generated with immunoSEQ multiplex PCR, while TCRdb's copy carries only in-frame clones and drops some. The data show fewer than 95,000 clones, less than 65% seen once. Material for sequencing was PBMCs. The source is a woman aged 30 to 39 in good health and CMV-seronegative. The CDR3 runs from the conserved cysteine through the conserved F or W.

j_call v_call cdr3_aa
TRBJ2-7 TRBV6-5 CASNPGLGEQYF
TRBJ2-5 TRBV5-1 CASRPGQQETQYF
TRBJ2-4 TRBV6-5 CASSSRTERKNIQYF
TRBJ1-5 TRBV7-2 CASSLIQGANQPQHF
TRBJ2-5 TRBV2 CASSTGTSGGRVKTQYF
TRBJ2-7 TRBV27 CASSLSSGHEQYF
TRBJ2-2 TRBV2 CASNRDSFGGGELFF
TRBJ2-1 TRBV28 CASSLGGSYNEQFF
TRBJ2-7 TRBV28 CASSSRWQGPSNEQYF
TRBJ1-3 TRBV5-5 CASSLEGQGRRNTIYF
TRBJ1-1 TRBV15 CATSRHRQGILAFF
TRBJ2-1 TRBV27 CASSLGAGARNEQFF
TRBJ2-5 TRBV11-2 CASSLDLGTQYF
TRBJ1-1 TRBV30 CAWSPVLGAGTLANTEAFF
TRBJ2-7 TRBV9 CASSPRTSGSTHEQYF
TRBJ2-7 TRBV10-3 CAISEVVRGSYEQYF
TRBJ1-2 TRBV5-4 CASSSTGFDGYTF